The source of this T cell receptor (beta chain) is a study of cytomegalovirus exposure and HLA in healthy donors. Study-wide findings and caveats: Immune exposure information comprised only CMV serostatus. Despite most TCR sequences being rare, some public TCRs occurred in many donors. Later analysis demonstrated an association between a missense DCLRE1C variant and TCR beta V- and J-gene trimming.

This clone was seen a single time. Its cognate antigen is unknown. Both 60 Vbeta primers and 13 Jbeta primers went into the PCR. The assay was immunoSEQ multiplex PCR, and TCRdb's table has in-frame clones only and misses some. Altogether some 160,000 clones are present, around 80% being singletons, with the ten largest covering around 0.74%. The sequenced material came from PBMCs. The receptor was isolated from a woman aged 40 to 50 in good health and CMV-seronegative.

CDR3 protein: CASSVGLAGEWNEQFF. CDR3 DNA sequence: TGTGCCAGCAGCGTCGGACTAGCGGGAGAATGGAATGAGCAGTTCTTC. V usage is TRBV9 and J usage is TRBJ2-1; 13 bases are a match to TRBD2. The CDR3 has 16 residues. The V segment lost 2 bases and the J segment 7 bases; nucleotides outside the gene matches: 6. Germline assignment: CDR1 SGDLS and CDR2 YYNGEE. The full variable domain, in which reference TRBV9 and TRBJ2-1 provide the parts outside the CDR3, is DSGVTQTPKHLITATGQRVTLRCSPRSGDLSVYWYQQSLDQGLQFLIQYYNGEERAKGNILERFSAQQFPDLHSELNLSSLELGDSALYFCASSVGLAGEWNEQFFGPGTRLTVL.